This TCR beta chain was sequenced during a study of T cell responses to AZD1222 COVID-19 vaccine (dated by TCRdb to the early 2020s). In the study overall: TCR sequencing covered 230 or so trial participants: some 210 given two doses of AZD1222 and 26 given two doses of MenACWY control vaccine. Trial participants were enrolled by age into 18-55, 56-69 and 70-plus year subgroups, with about 150, 28 and 57 TCR-sequenced participants respectively.

What the authors observed across the whole study: Because no day 14 peak-response samples were available, repertoires were characterized only after the peak T cell response. Conclusions about previously exposed vaccinees are limited because only five to seven AZD1222 recipients were SARS-CoV-2 seropositive at baseline. The 56-69-year group was small, and its depth increase did not reach significance, likely because of low power. Reportedly, almost half of the unique spike-specific TCRs recognized epitopes lying outside the regions that are mutated in the B.1.351 and B.1.1.7 variants. Most participants were white British and females outnumbered males, and the authors suggested that clonal diversity may have been underestimated. The vaccine-associated CD4 TCRs covered the entire spike protein, and the dominant responses fell in regions 160-218 and 743-854. After two AZD1222 doses, spike-specific TCR breadth and depth were significantly higher than at day 0 and than in MenACWY recipients.

The germline V gene supplies CDR1 MNHEY and CDR2 SVGAGI. From the cysteine up to the phenylalanine, the CDR3 has a length of 15 residues. Just the 45-base CDR3 DNA is kept, in frame starting at base 1. V gives up 5 bases and J gives up 2 bases, and the segment between their germline ends measures 13 bases. Of note for this clone: Its antigen is still unknown. No per-base quality is available; no much larger clone lies one base away.

The intended sense of this specimen's time point label: about 28 days (+/-7) after the second vaccine dose. AZD1222 recipients given second doses at about 4 weeks or at about 12 weeks were pooled, since spike-specific TCR depth and breadth were not found to differ between the two schedules. Samples from vaccinated people were obtained from the UK trials COV001 and COV002, which included a single-blind randomized controlled phase 2/3 trial of AZD1222 (ChAdOx1 nCoV-19) in healthy adults. Trial participant PBMC samples were collected at day 0 and day 28 after the second dose for TCRbeta chain sequencing. The CDR3 regions of human TCRbeta chains were analyzed by immunosequencing. As for the authors' bioinformatics: TCRs in the repertoires were matched against a reference library of SARS-CoV-2-specific TCRs that had been generated with the MIRA antigen-specificity platform. Breadth was defined as the fraction of unique TCRs that were SARS-CoV-2-associated. Depth was defined as the fraction of total T cells that were SARS-CoV-2-associated. Using the MIRA data, every spike-specific TCR was mapped to the spike region that the TCR reacted to and assigned to either a CD4 or a CD8 class. Log10-transformed breadth and depth values were compared by one-way ANOVA with Sidak's multiple comparisons tests. TCRdb re-hosts the immuneACCESS table, in-frame sequences only. Its copies lack some clones; in the studies checked, an unresolved V gene accounts for under half of them, and the cause for the rest is not known. From that table come the V and J calls and clone size; the DNA was used to work out D and trimming. This sample holds about 88,000 clones; approximately 91% were observed only once. Just under 5% of the sample is taken by the ten largest.

The V gene is TRBV6-5 and the J gene is TRBJ1-5; confidence is insufficient to name the D gene. Material: peripheral blood, obtained 28 days after the second AZD1222 dose. The TCR sequence derives from an adult who received the AZD1222 COVID-19 vaccine. Read as DNA, the sequence is TGTGCCAGCAGTCCTCAGGACCCTCGCAATCAGCCCCAGCATTTT. Its amino acids are CASSPQDPRNQPQHF.